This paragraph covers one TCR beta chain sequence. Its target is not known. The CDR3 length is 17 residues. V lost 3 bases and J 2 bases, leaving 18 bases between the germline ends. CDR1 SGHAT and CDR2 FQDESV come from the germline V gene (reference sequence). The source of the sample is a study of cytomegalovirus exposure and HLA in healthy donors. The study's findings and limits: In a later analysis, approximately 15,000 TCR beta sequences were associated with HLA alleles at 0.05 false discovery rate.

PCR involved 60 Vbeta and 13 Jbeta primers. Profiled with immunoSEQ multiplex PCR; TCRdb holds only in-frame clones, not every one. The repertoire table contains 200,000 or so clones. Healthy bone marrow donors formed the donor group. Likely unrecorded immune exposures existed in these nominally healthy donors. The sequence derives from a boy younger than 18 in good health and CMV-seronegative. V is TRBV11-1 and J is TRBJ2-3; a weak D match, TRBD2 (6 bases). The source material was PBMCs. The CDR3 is CASSLAPLRLVTDTQYF. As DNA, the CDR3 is TGTGCCAGCAGCTTGGCCCCGCTTAGACTAGTCACAGATACGCAGTATTTT. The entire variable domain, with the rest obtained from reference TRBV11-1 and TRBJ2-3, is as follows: EAEVAQSPRYKITEKSQAVAFWCDPISGHATLYWYRQILGQGPELLVQFQDESVVDDSQLPKDRFSAERLKGVDSTLKIQPAELGDSAMYLCASSLAPLRLVTDTQYFGPGTRLTVL.